Below, 19 T cell receptor beta chains from the same sample are listed, as sequenced in a study of shared clonotypes between healthy human individuals (dated by TCRdb to between 2020 and 2021). Receptor libraries were prepared by the immunoSEQ multiplex PCR assay. TCRdb took over this immuneACCESS table, retaining in-frame rearrangements with V and J assigned. Such tables are incomplete; in checked studies, under half of the missing clones stem from an unresolved V gene, and the remainder is unexplained. Here the sample has more than 2,000,000 clones; roughly 93% occur a single time. 0.39% of the sample lies in the top ten. The source material was naive CD4+ T cells from PBMCs. Taken with the paper, the label for cell subset or site translates to: CD45RA+ positively selected. These receptors originate from a man aged 18 to 29 in good health. Some clones in this sample may be carry-over from other donors' samples.

The rearrangement joins TRBV30 to TRBJ1-5; D is undetermined. Looked up from germline, CDR1 is GTSNPN and CDR2 is SVGIG (reference sequence). The CDR3 length is 16 residues. V dropped 1 base and J dropped 3 bases, with 16 bases sitting between them. Written as DNA, the CDR3 is TGTGCCTGGAGTGAGGGAGGGTCGGGGATCAATCAGCCCCAGCATTTT. Its translation is CAWSEGGSGINQPQHF.

This sequence joins TRBV28 and TRBJ2-6; 14 nucleotides align to TRBD2. The CDR3 is 17 amino acids. The germline V gene has CDR1 MDHEN and CDR2 SYDVKM. V shed 6 bases, J shed 3 bases, and the junction held 4 bases outside the gene matches. CDR3 residues: CASRGLAGAGGANVLTF. DNA of the CDR3: TGTGCCAGCAGGGGACTAGCGGGAGCGGGTGGGGCCAACGTCCTGACTTTC.

This clone showed up just once. In the same sample, other DNA sequences code for this CDR3. The chain recombines TRBV28 with TRBJ2-1, with TRBD2 identical over 11 bases. The CDR3 covers 15 residues. Germline V lookup: CDR1 MDHEN, CDR2 SYDVKM. Trimming took 3 bases from V and 5 from J; bases not matched to a gene: 3. CDR3 nucleotide sequence: TGTGCCAGCAGTTTCCCGGGACTAGCGGACAATGAGCAGTTCTTC. It yields the protein CASSFPGLADNEQFF.

The rearrangement uses TRBV10-1 and TRBJ2-3, with no clear D. The CDR3 has 14 residues. V lost 3 bases, J lost 6 bases, and 13 bases lay in between. From germline, CDR1 is WNHNN and CDR2 SYGVQD (reference sequence). The CDR3 is CASSDSPAGDTQYF. As DNA, the CDR3 is TGCGCCAGCAGTGACTCGCCCGCTGGGGATACGCAGTATTTT.

The chain carries TRBV30 and TRBJ2-3; 14 bases match TRBD2. This CDR3 comprises 15 residues. In germline, CDR1 is GTSNPN, CDR2 SVGIG (reference sequence). Unmatched junction bases numbered 5, after V lost 1 base and J lost 8 bases. In DNA form, the CDR3 reads TGTGCCTGGAGTGGGACTAGCGGGAGGAGGGGTACGCAGTATTTT. It codes for CAWSGTSGRRGTQYF.

This clone was recorded a few times. J is TRBJ1-1 and V is TRBV7-9; D is unclear. The CDR3 has 9 residues. V was pared by 11 bases and J by 6 bases, with 7 bases between. The germline gives CDR1 SEHNR, CDR2 FQNEAQ (reference sequence). CDR3 bases: TGTGCCCCCCACGCTGAAGCTTTCTTT. Protein sequence: CAPHAEAFF. The full variable domain, completed using reference TRBV7-9 and TRBJ1-1, is DTGVSQNPRHKITKRGQNVTFRCDPISEHNRLYWYRQTLGQGPEFLTYFQNEAQLEKSRLLSDRFSAERPKGSFSTLEIQRTEQGDSAMYLCAPHAEAFFGQGTRLTVV.

This chain uses TRBV4-2 with TRBJ1-2, with 8 bases lining up with TRBD1. V gave up 1 base and J gave up 4 bases; unmatched junction bases: 5. Germline lookup yields CDR1 LGHNA and CDR2 YNFKEQ. The CDR3 is 15 residues long. The CDR3 is CASSQVDRAVYGYTF. The CDR3 bases are TGTGCCAGCAGCCAAGTGGACAGGGCGGTCTATGGCTACACCTTC.

On this clone itself: Other DNA sequences within the sample encode an identical CDR3. The gene calls are TRBV5-1 and TRBJ1-1, with D perhaps TRBD1 (5 bases). Trimming shortened V by 5 bases and J by 1 base, and 9 bases separated the two germline ends. CDR1 SGHRS and CDR2 YFSETQ come from the germline V gene. This CDR3 comprises 13 residues. The CDR3 reads CASSPGPNTEAFF. The CDR3 DNA is TGCGCCAGCAGTCCAGGGCCGAACACTGAAGCTTTCTTT.

The J gene is TRBJ1-1, the V gene TRBV18, with 7 nucleotides matching TRBD1. Germline CDR1 is KGHSH and CDR2 is LQKENI. The junction had 14 bases not matched to a gene; V was cut back by 2 bases and J by 5 bases. The CDR3 is 17 amino acids. The CDR3 here is CASSPGIYYRGNTEAFF. CDR3 coding DNA: TGTGCCAGCTCACCAGGAATCTACTACAGGGGCAATACTGAAGCTTTCTTT.

Comment on this clone: The sample carries other DNA sequences with the same CDR3. V is TRBV5-4 and J is TRBJ1-4; no firm D call. The germline gives CDR1 SGHNT, CDR2 YYREEE (reference sequence). CDR3 length equals 14 residues. V was pared by 2 bases and J by 0 bases, with 5 bases between. CDR3 protein: CASSLSATNEKLFF. DNA of the CDR3: TGTGCCAGCAGCTTATCCGCAACTAATGAAAAACTGTTTTTT.

The chain couples TRBV7-7 to TRBJ2-5; D is tentatively TRBD1 or TRBD2 (5 bases each). The V end lost 5 bases, the J end lost 5 bases, and 21 bases lay between the germline ends. This CDR3 has 16 amino acids. Germline loops: CDR1 SSHAT, CDR2 FNYEAQ (reference sequence). This CDR3 is CASSQLGLMGQETQYF. The CDR3 region has the DNA TGTGCCAGCAGCCAACTAGGGTTGATGGGGCAGGAGACCCAGTACTTC.

This chain joins TRBV27 and TRBJ1-1, with a weak D call TRBD1 (6 bases). The CDR3 spans 16 residues. The germline gives CDR1 MNHEY, CDR2 SMNVEV (reference sequence). Trimming left V 6 bases short and J 6 bases short, with 23 bases between. The CDR3 is CASSPSEAGAPAEAFF. CDR3 bases: TGTGCCAGCAGCCCCTCCGAAGCGGGGGCGCCTGCTGAAGCTTTCTTT.

The chain employs TRBV28 and TRBJ1-2; TRBD1 agrees at 7 bases. This CDR3 spans 16 amino acids. Trimming took 3 bases from V and 0 from J; bases not matched to a gene: 7. Germline-derived CDR1 and CDR2 are MDHEN and SYDVKM. This CDR3 is CASSFTGARANYGYTF. DNA of the CDR3: TGTGCCAGCAGTTTCACAGGGGCCCGAGCTAACTATGGCTACACCTTC.

A note on this clone: The same CDR3 arises from other DNA sequences in this sample as well. The chain links TRBV6-5 to TRBJ1-1; D may be TRBD1 (5 bases). Germline assignment: CDR1 MNHEY and CDR2 SVGAGI. The V end lost 3 bases, the J end lost 4 bases, and 9 bases lay between the germline ends. This CDR3 has 13 amino acids. The CDR3 protein is CASSYRGGTEAFF. The CDR3 region has the DNA TGTGCCAGCAGTTATCGGGGGGGCACTGAAGCTTTCTTT.

This chain joins TRBV6-1 and TRBJ2-6; TRBD2 matches 9 bases. Losses at the gene ends were 0 bases for V and 1 base for J; bases not matched to a gene: 4. The CDR3 consists of 18 residues. Germline CDR1 MNHNS, CDR2 SASEGT. CDR3 sequence reads: CASSEAYLAGSGANVLTF. The CDR3 region has the DNA TGTGCCAGCAGTGAAGCGTACCTAGCGGGATCTGGGGCCAACGTCCTGACTTTC.

This clone was observed once. The chain uses TRBV6-1 and TRBJ1-4; perhaps TRBD1 as D (5 bases). V was clipped by 4 bases and J by 6 bases, with 12 bases between them. The CDR3 length is 14 residues. Germline V gene sequence: CDR1 MNHNS, CDR2 SASEGT. The CDR3 bases are TGTGCCAGCAGTGCGTATACAGGAGATGAAAAACTGTTTTTT. It codes for CASSAYTGDEKLFF.

The gene calls are TRBV18 and TRBJ1-2, with TRBD1 matching 10 bases. Germline loops: CDR1 KGHSH, CDR2 LQKENI. The CDR3 runs to 15 residues. The ends lost 6 bases at V and 7 bases at J; junction bases unmatched: 11. CDR3 sequence (DNA): TGTGCCAGCTCGGGACAGACAGGGGGCATTGTTGGCTACACCTTC. Its protein product is CASSGQTGGIVGYTF.

This chain connects TRBV28 to TRBJ2-1; 11 nucleotides line up with TRBD2. V lost 2 bases to trimming and J lost 4 bases; unmatched junction nucleotides: 4. The CDR3 has 16 amino acids. Germline-derived CDR1 and CDR2 are MDHEN and SYDVKM. The CDR3 nucleotides are TGTGCCAGCAGTTTACCCGGGACTAGCGGTTACAATGAGCAGTTCTTC. This encodes CASSLPGTSGYNEQFF.

The CDR3 DNA sequence: TGCGCCAGCACCGGATCCGACGCAGATACGCAGTATTTT. Translated, it gives CASTGSDADTQYF. The V call is TRBV5-1, the J call TRBJ2-3, with D unclear. Germline-derived CDR1 and CDR2 are SGHRS and YFSETQ. The CDR3 loop spans 13 amino acids. Trimming cost V 6 bases and J 4 bases, with 12 bases left between them.